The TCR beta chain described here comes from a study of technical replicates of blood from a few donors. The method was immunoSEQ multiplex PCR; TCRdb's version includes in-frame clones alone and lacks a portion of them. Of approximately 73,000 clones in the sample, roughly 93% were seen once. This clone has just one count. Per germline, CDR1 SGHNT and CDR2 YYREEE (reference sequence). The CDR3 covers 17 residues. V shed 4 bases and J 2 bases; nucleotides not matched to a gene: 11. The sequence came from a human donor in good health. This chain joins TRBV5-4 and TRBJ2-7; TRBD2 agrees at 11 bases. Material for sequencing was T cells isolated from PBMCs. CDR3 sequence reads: CASSLATSGSPAYEQYF. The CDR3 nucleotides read TGTGCCAGCAGCCTGGCCACTAGCGGGAGTCCCGCCTACGAGCAGTACTTC. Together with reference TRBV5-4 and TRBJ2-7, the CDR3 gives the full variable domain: ETGVTQSPTHLIKTRGQQVTLRCSSQSGHNTVSWYQQALGQGPQFIFQYYREEENGRGNFPPRFSGLQFPNYSSELNVNALELDDSALYLCASSLATSGSPAYEQYFGPGTRLTVT.